Presented here are 8 T cell receptor beta chains from one specimen sequenced in a study of tumor-infiltrating lymphocytes in primary liver carcinoma. With a constant-region primer, TCR beta cDNA was made from approximately 520 ng of total RNA. Slightly modified ARM-PCR served as the procedure for the TCR beta libraries. These libraries came from three rounds of nested multiplex PCR. TRBV1-TRBV30 forward primers paired with a C-beta reverse primer drove the first two PCR rounds, roughly 9 cycles each. Each CDR3 protein is one row after TCRdb ran MiXCR on the multiplex PCR reads. The sample has roughly 190,000 distinct CDR3 sequences; 85% are singletons. It was from roughly 20-30 mg of unsorted bulk tissue that RNA and DNA were co-extracted. The specimen sequenced was tumor tissue from primary liver carcinoma. The source is a man aged 40-49 years with primary liver carcinoma and hepatitis B virus infection.

This clonotype came up many times. V usage is TRBV7-9 and J usage is TRBJ2-7; D gene uncertain. Deletions cut 6 bases from V and 3 bases from J, with 9 bases between. CDR3 length: 12 residues. Germline CDR1 is SEHNR and CDR2 is FQNEAQ (reference sequence). CDR3 loop: CASSITHYEQYF. CDR3 DNA: TGTGCCAGCAGTATTACCCACTACGAGCAGTACTTC.

A note on this clonotype: At one boundary the junction diverges from the germline segment, which might be a read error. The V call is TRBV10-2, the J call TRBJ2-3, with TRBD2 identical over 11 bases. There are 12 residues in the CDR3. Per the germline V gene, CDR1 is WSHSY and CDR2 is SAAADI. This CDR3 reads CASSHTSGRTNF. The CDR3 DNA follows: TGCGCCAGCAGTCACACTAGCGGGAGAACGAATTTT.

The J gene is TRBJ1-1, the V gene TRBV13; no clear D gene. Germline CDR1 and CDR2: PRHDT and FYEKMQ (reference sequence). There are 12 residues in the CDR3. The germline V and J ends were trimmed by 7 bases and 10 bases, with 16 bases remaining between them. CDR3 sequence: CASTTRSGGAFF. The CDR3, as DNA: TGTGCCAGCACCACCAGGAGTGGTGGAGCTTTCTTT.

On this clonotype: One end of the junction does not line up with germline, which may come from a read error. The chain links TRBV6-2 or TRBV6-3 to TRBJ1-5; D may be TRBD1 (5 bases). Germline V gene lookup returns CDR1 MNHEY and CDR2 SVGEGT. The CDR3 runs to 17 residues. The CDR3 is CSSSPPTAGTSNQPQHF. For the CDR3, the DNA is TGTTCCAGCAGCCCACCGACCGCGGGGACCAGCAATCAGCCCCAGCATTTT.

Remarks on this clonotype: Since no conserved phenylalanine or tryptophan closes the CDR3, a read error is the likely cause. It is unclear where the CDR3 begins or ends on the DNA, so no DNA is shown, and the CDR3 is as TCRdb lists it. V is TRBV5-4 and J is TRBJ1-5; TRBD1 is the table's D call, not checked against the DNA. Counting both end residues, the CDR3 totals 13 amino acids. Per the germline V gene, CDR1 is SGHNT and CDR2 is YYREEE (reference sequence). CDR3 sequence: CASSGTENQPQRY.

This chain uses TRBV20-1 with TRBJ2-5; the match to TRBD2 covers 10 bases. Trimming took 2 bases from V and 4 from J; bases not matched to a gene: 16. Germline V CDR1 and CDR2: DFQATT, SNEGSKA (reference sequence). This CDR3 has 18 residues. CDR3 amino acids: CSARLGGRGASGRETQYF. The CDR3 region has the DNA TGCAGTGCTAGACTCGGAGGGAGGGGAGCTAGCGGGAGAGAGACCCAGTACTTC.

Remarks on this clonotype: A much larger clone differs from this one at a single base, so this may be a read error. V gene TRBV5-4 combines with J gene TRBJ2-7, with 7 bases fitting TRBD1. The V gene's germline CDR1 is SGHNT and CDR2 YYREEE (reference sequence). CDR3 length: 13 residues. CDR3 sequence: CASSWDRSYEQNF. In DNA, the CDR3 is TGTGCCAGCAGTTGGGACAGATCCTACGAGCAGAACTTC.

Comments on this clonotype: The CDR3 does not end in the conserved phenylalanine or tryptophan, so this is likely a read error. The CDR3 is CTSKDRFTSGANVLTS. In DNA form, the CDR3 reads TGTACCAGCAAGGACAGGTTTACTTCAGGGGCCAACGTCCTGACTTCC. The rearrangement joins TRBV6-2 or TRBV6-3 to TRBJ2-6; 7 bases agree with TRBD1. From germline, CDR1 is MNHEY and CDR2 SVGEGT. This CDR3 has 16 amino acids.